These T cell receptor beta chains were read from a single sample in a study of T cells in tuberculosis. Method: immunoSEQ multiplex PCR; TCRdb's copy keeps in-frame clones and lacks some. The sample consists of 55,000 to 60,000 clones, roughly 88% of them appearing once. Material: CD1b-GMM tetramer-negative cells sorted from PBMCs. The receptors were sampled from an adult woman with latent tuberculosis. Each CDR3 is given with its conserved first and last residue. The order of the fields is clone size, J gene, V gene, CDR3 length, D gene, CDR3 DNA, CDR3 protein. A D gene is named only where the DNA matches it firmly. Size values are once, few and many counts, or a class for expanded clones, and some rows have none.

>NA|TRBJ2-7|TRBV5-6|16|TRBD1
TGTGCCAGCAGCTTTTCGAGATCACAGGGGGCCTACGAGCAGTACTTC
CASSFSRSQGAYEQYF
>NA|TRBJ2-2|TRBV7-2|18|NA
TGTGCCAGCAGCTTAAGACCAACTAGTTGGCGGGGAACCGGGGAGCTGTTTTTT
CASSLRPTSWRGTGELFF
>NA|TRBJ2-7|TRBV7-6|16|NA
TGTGCCAGCAGCCGACCCCTCTCGGCGGCCTACTACGAGCAGTACTTC
CASSRPLSAAYYEQYF
>NA|TRBJ2-2|TRBV5-1|14|NA
TGCGCCAGCAGCTCGTACAGGAACACCGGGGAGCTGTTTTTT
CASSSYRNTGELFF
>NA|TRBJ1-2|TRBV10-3|13|TRBD1
TGTGCCATCAGTGGGGACAGGAACTATGGCTACACCTTC
CAISGDRNYGYTF
>NA|TRBJ1-3|TRBV6-5|15|TRBD1
TGTGCCATCCGAACAGCGACAGGGGAAGGAAACACCATATATTTT
CAIRTATGEGNTIYF
>NA|TRBJ2-1|TRBV5-4|16|NA
TGTGCCAGCAGCTTAATCTCCTCGAGCTCCTACAATGAGCAGTTCTTC
CASSLISSSSYNEQFF
>NA|TRBJ2-7|TRBV5-1|15|TRBD2
TGCGCCAGCAGCTTGGGAACTGGCGGGGGCTACGAGCAGTACTTC
CASSLGTGGGYEQYF
>NA|TRBJ1-2|TRBV2|15|TRBD1
TGTGCCATCGCCCAGGGGGACAGGGTTAACTATGGCTACACCTTC
CAIAQGDRVNYGYTF
>NA|TRBJ1-1|TRBV28|12|NA
TGTGCCAGCAGTTTTTGGGGCAGTCAAGCTTTCTTT
CASSFWGSQAFF
>NA|TRBJ2-4|TRBV5-1|13|TRBD1
TGCGCCAGCAGCCCCGGACAGGGAAACATTCAGTACTTC
CASSPGQGNIQYF
>NA|TRBJ1-1|TRBV29-1|12|NA
TGCAGCCCCGGACTGCAGAACACTGAAGCTTTCTTT
CSPGLQNTEAFF
>NA|TRBJ1-1|TRBV5-6|13|TRBD1
TGTGCCAGCTACGACAGGGAGAACACTGAAGCTTTCTTT
CASYDRENTEAFF
>NA|TRBJ2-7|TRBV4-2|14|NA
TGTGCCAGCAGCCCGGGACACAGCTCCTACGAGCAGTACTTC
CASSPGHSSYEQYF
>NA|TRBJ2-1|TRBV25-1|17|NA
TGTGCCAGCAGTGAATCTAGGTTGGGGGAGGCCTACAATGAGCAGTTCTTC
CASSESRLGEAYNEQFF
>NA|TRBJ1-1|TRBV5-1|13|NA
TGCGCCACCTCTTCGGGGGGGGACACTGAAGCTTTCTTT
CATSSGGDTEAFF
>once|TRBJ2-7|TRBV7-8|14|NA
TGTGCCAGCAGCTTACGGCAGGGCCACTACGAGCAGTACTTC
CASSLRQGHYEQYF
>NA|TRBJ1-1|TRBV6-6|14|TRBD1
TGTGCCAGCAGTGCAGAACAGGGGTCCACTGAAGCTTTCTTT
CASSAEQGSTEAFF
>NA|TRBJ1-1|TRBV9|16|NA
TGTGCCAGCACCCCACCGGGAGCAGGGACCCTAGGTGAAGCTTTCTTT
CASTPPGAGTLGEAFF
>NA|TRBJ2-2|TRBV19|15|TRBD1
TGTGCCAGTCGATCATGGACAGGGGACACCGGGGAGCTGTTTTTT
CASRSWTGDTGELFF
>NA|TRBJ2-1|TRBV5-4|15|TRBD2
TGTGCCAGCAGGGGGACTAGCGGGGACTACAATGAGCAGTTCTTC
CASRGTSGDYNEQFF
>NA|TRBJ1-2|TRBV4-1|15|NA
TGCGCCAGCAGCAAAAAGACAGTCCTCGGCTATGGCTACACCTTC
CASSKKTVLGYGYTF
>NA|TRBJ1-5|TRBV15|16|TRBD1
TGTGCCACCAGCAGAGCCCCCAGGGGGCCTCATCAGCCCCAGCATTTT
CATSRAPRGPHQPQHF
>NA|TRBJ1-2|TRBV4-3|16|TRBD1
TGCGCCAGCAGCAGCTCGTTTCGAACAGGGGGAGGTGGCTACACCTTC
CASSSSFRTGGGGYTF
>NA|TRBJ2-7|TRBV19|15|TRBD2
TGTGCCAGTAGTATGCGGACTAGCGGGCCTAATCTGCAGTACTTC
CASSMRTSGPNLQYF
>NA|TRBJ1-2|TRBV2|15|TRBD1
TGTGCCAGCAGTGAAGCAGACAGGGGGTCCTATGGCTACACCTTC
CASSEADRGSYGYTF
>NA|TRBJ2-1|TRBV7-2|14|NA
TGTGCCAGCAGCCGCGGGCGGTCCTACAATGAGCAGTTCTTC
CASSRGRSYNEQFF
>NA|TRBJ2-5|TRBV5-1|16|TRBD1
TGCGCCAGCACAAAGAGCCTGACAGGGGCACAAGAGACCCAGTACTTC
CASTKSLTGAQETQYF
>NA|TRBJ1-2|TRBV7-9|14|NA
TGTGCCAGCAGCTTAATGAGGGTCGGCGATGGCTACACCTTC
CASSLMRVGDGYTF